A selection of T cell receptor beta chains follows, all from one sample in a study of blood T cell repertoires in COVID-19. Generated by immunoSEQ multiplex PCR, the TCRdb table keeps only in-frame clones and is missing some. The sample holds some 160,000 clones, approximately 86% seen once. Sequencing was done on a sample of peripheral blood. Source of these receptors: a woman aged 80 or older with COVID-19, enrolled during active disease. The CDR3 runs from the conserved cysteine through the conserved F or W. Fields, in order: CDR3 DNA, CDR3 protein, V gene, D gene, clone size, J gene. D genes are given only for firm matches. For some rows the clone size is stated as once, few or many, or as a class when expanded; others skip it.

CDR3 DNA: TGTGCCAGCAGCTTATACGGAGCGGTAGGGGGCAATGAGCAGTTCTTC
CDR3 protein: CASSLYGAVGGNEQFF
V gene: TRBV11-2
D gene: NA
clone size: NA
J gene: TRBJ2-1

CDR3 DNA: TGCGCCAGCAGCTTGGCCCAGGTTTCAGGGACTGAAGCTTTCTTT
CDR3 protein: CASSLAQVSGTEAFF
V gene: TRBV5-1
D gene: NA
clone size: NA
J gene: TRBJ1-1

CDR3 DNA: TGTGCCAGCAGAGCGGCGGGCAGCCCCCAGCATTTT
CDR3 protein: CASRAAGSPQHF
V gene: TRBV28
D gene: NA
clone size: NA
J gene: TRBJ1-5

CDR3 DNA: TGTGCCAGTAGTTCGAGCCTTCGCGGGAGGACCAACAATGAGCAGTTCTTC
CDR3 protein: CASSSSLRGRTNNEQFF
V gene: TRBV19
D gene: TRBD2
clone size: NA
J gene: TRBJ2-1

CDR3 DNA: TGTGCCAGTAGTGACGACAGGGACACTGAAGCTTTCTTT
CDR3 protein: CASSDDRDTEAFF
V gene: TRBV19
D gene: TRBD1
clone size: NA
J gene: TRBJ1-1

CDR3 DNA: TGTGCCAGTAGTATAACGGGCACTGAAGCTTTCTTT
CDR3 protein: CASSITGTEAFF
V gene: TRBV19
D gene: NA
clone size: once
J gene: TRBJ1-1

CDR3 DNA: TGTGCCATCAGCCGACAGGGAGTGAACACTGAAGCTTTCTTT
CDR3 protein: CAISRQGVNTEAFF
V gene: TRBV10-3
D gene: TRBD1
clone size: NA
J gene: TRBJ1-1

CDR3 DNA: TGTGCCAGTAGTCATCCGGGGACTAGCGGAAGCACAGATACGCAGTATTTT
CDR3 protein: CASSHPGTSGSTDTQYF
V gene: TRBV19
D gene: TRBD2
clone size: NA
J gene: TRBJ2-3

CDR3 DNA: TGCGCCAGCAGCCACTTAAGCGGGAGGGCCAATGAGCAGTTCTTC
CDR3 protein: CASSHLSGRANEQFF
V gene: TRBV4-1
D gene: TRBD2
clone size: NA
J gene: TRBJ2-1

CDR3 DNA: TGTGCCAGCAGCCGGGAGGCTGGCACTGAAGCTTTCTTT
CDR3 protein: CASSREAGTEAFF
V gene: TRBV5-6
D gene: NA
clone size: NA
J gene: TRBJ1-1

CDR3 DNA: TGTGCCAGCAGCAAATATCCGGTCGGGACTTACAATGAGCAGTTCTTC
CDR3 protein: CASSKYPVGTYNEQFF
V gene: TRBV7-2
D gene: NA
clone size: NA
J gene: TRBJ2-1

CDR3 DNA: TGTGCCATCAGCCGGGACAGGCAGAATCAGCCCCAGCATTTT
CDR3 protein: CAISRDRQNQPQHF
V gene: TRBV10-3
D gene: TRBD1
clone size: few
J gene: TRBJ1-5

CDR3 DNA: TGTGCCACCAGTGACGGGCGCGCGGCGGGCGAAACGTTCTATGGCTACACCTTC
CDR3 protein: CATSDGRAAGETFYGYTF
V gene: TRBV24-1
D gene: NA
clone size: NA
J gene: TRBJ1-2